The 3 T cell receptor beta chains below come from one sample, sequenced in a study of blood T cell repertoires in COVID-19. Profiling relied on immunoSEQ multiplex PCR, and the TCRdb table lists in-frame clones only, not all of them. The sample carries 110,000 or so clones, about 85% recorded once. The sequenced sample consisted of peripheral blood. The origin of the receptors is a middle-aged man with acute or convalescent COVID-19.

The chain employs TRBV10-1 and TRBJ2-3; 7 nucleotides line up with TRBD2. The CDR3 sequence is 14 residues long. J was trimmed by 3 bases and V by 5 bases; bases with no gene match: 5. CDR1 WNHNN and CDR2 SYGVQD come from the germline V gene (reference sequence). CDR3 nucleotide sequence: TGCGCCAGCAGTCCGGCGGGGGAGACAGATACGCAGTATTTT. Protein: CASSPAGETDTQYF.

V gene TRBV24-1 combines with J gene TRBJ1-2; the match to TRBD1 covers 7 bases. J gave up 4 bases and V 3 bases, and 7 bases lay outside the gene matches. From germline, CDR1 is KGHDR and CDR2 SFDVKD. There are 15 residues in the CDR3. The CDR3 bases are TGTGCCACCAGTGATCCCAGGACAGGTCTCTATGGCTACACCTTC. Protein sequence: CATSDPRTGLYGYTF.

This clone was detected only once. The V gene is TRBV5-4, the J gene TRBJ2-5; D perhaps matches TRBD2 (5 bases). CDR3 length equals 14 residues. Germline CDR1 is SGHNT and CDR2 is YYREEE (reference sequence). The V end was cut by 3 bases, the J end by 4 bases, with 13 bases between. The CDR3 reads CASSSALGAETQYF. Written as DNA, the CDR3 is TGTGCCAGCAGCTCAGCGTTGGGAGCAGAGACCCAGTACTTC. Looking up the rest from reference TRBV5-4 and TRBJ2-5 gives the full variable domain: ETGVTQSPTHLIKTRGQQVTLRCSSQSGHNTVSWYQQALGQGPQFIFQYYREEENGRGNFPPRFSGLQFPNYSSELNVNALELDDSALYLCASSSALGAETQYFGPGTRLLVL.